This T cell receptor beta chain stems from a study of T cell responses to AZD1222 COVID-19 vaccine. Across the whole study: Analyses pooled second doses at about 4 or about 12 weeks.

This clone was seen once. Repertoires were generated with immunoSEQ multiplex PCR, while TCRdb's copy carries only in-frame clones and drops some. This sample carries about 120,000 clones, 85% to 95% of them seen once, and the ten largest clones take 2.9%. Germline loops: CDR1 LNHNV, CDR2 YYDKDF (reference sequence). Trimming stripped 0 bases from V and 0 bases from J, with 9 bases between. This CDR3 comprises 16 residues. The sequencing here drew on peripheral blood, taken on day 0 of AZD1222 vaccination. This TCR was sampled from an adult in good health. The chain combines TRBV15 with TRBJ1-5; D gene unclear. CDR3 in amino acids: CATSRDRSYSNQPQHF. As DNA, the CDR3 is TGTGCCACCAGCAGAGACAGATCTTATAGCAATCAGCCCCAGCATTTT.